This TCR beta chain is drawn from a study of identical twins. TCRdb re-analysed the 5' RACE reads in MiXCR, keeping a single row per CDR3 protein. The sample contains just under 650,000 distinct CDR3 sequences, about 7.1% of which appear only once. CDR1 and CDR2 from the germline V gene are SGHVS and FQNEAQ. The CDR3 contains 17 residues. V was trimmed by 4 bases and J by 0 bases, leaving 16 bases between them. These same records also appear under a second study, on yellow fever vaccine responses in identical twins.

The chain has TRBV7-8 and TRBJ1-5, with D maybe TRBD1 (6 bases). The origin of this receptor is a woman younger than 35 in good health. The sample consisted of PBMCs. CDR3 loop: CASSSRGGQNSNQPQHF. CDR3 nucleotides: TGTGCCAGCAGCTCCCGGGGGGGACAAAATAGCAATCAGCCCCAGCATTTT. Together with reference TRBV7-8 and TRBJ1-5, the CDR3 gives the full variable domain: GAGVSQSPRYKVAKRGQDVALRCDPISGHVSLFWYQQALGQGPEFLTYFQNEAQLDKSGLPSDRFFAERPEGSVSTLKIQRTQQEDSAVYLCASSSRGGQNSNQPQHFGDGTRLSIL.